A selection of T cell receptor beta chains follows, all from one sample in a study of blood T cell repertoires in COVID-19. TCRdb keeps only in-frame clones here, not all; method: immunoSEQ multiplex PCR. The sample lists 200,000 to 250,000 clones; 82% were seen once. What was sequenced was peripheral blood. The receptors originated from a woman of 80 years or more with active or convalescent COVID-19. The CDR3 runs from the conserved cysteine through the conserved F or W. Fields, in order: V gene, D gene, J gene, clone size, CDR3 protein, CDR3 DNA. A D gene is named only where the DNA matches it firmly. Size is stated for part of the rows, as once, few or many counts, or as a class when the clone is expanded.

>TRBV15|NA|TRBJ2-3|NA
CATSPTRLGTDTQYF
TGTGCCACCAGCCCCACCCGACTCGGCACAGATACGCAGTATTTT
>TRBV3-1/TRBV3-2|NA|TRBJ1-5|NA
CASSQEFWRQPQHF
TGTGCCAGCAGCCAAGAGTTTTGGCGGCAGCCCCAGCATTTT
>TRBV28|TRBD1|TRBJ1-3|NA
CASSLWDREAIF
TGTGCCAGCAGTTTATGGGACAGGGAGGCCATTTTT
>TRBV5-1|NA|TRBJ2-7|NA
CASSLALQADSSYEQYF
TGCGCCAGCAGCTTGGCCTTACAAGCGGATAGCTCCTACGAGCAGTACTTC
>TRBV25-1|TRBD2|TRBJ2-2|NA
CASAKTSGSYTGELFF
TGTGCCAGCGCTAAAACTAGCGGGAGTTACACCGGGGAGCTGTTTTTT
>TRBV5-6|NA|TRBJ1-2|NA
CASSLPQPPNYGYTF
TGTGCCAGCAGCTTGCCACAACCTCCTAACTATGGCTACACCTTC
>TRBV11-3|TRBD1|TRBJ1-4|NA
CASSRDRGNEKLFF
TGTGCCAGCAGCCGGGACAGGGGAAATGAAAAACTGTTTTTT
>TRBV18|TRBD1|TRBJ2-3|NA
CASSQGQGRGDTQYF
TGTGCCAGCTCACAAGGACAGGGAAGAGGGGATACGCAGTATTTT
>TRBV30|TRBD1|TRBJ1-3|NA
CAWRNRGNGNTIYF
TGTGCCTGGAGGAACAGGGGGAATGGCAACACCATATATTTT
>TRBV5-1|NA|TRBJ1-4|NA
CASSLDRSNEKLFF
TGCGCCAGCAGCTTGGACAGGAGTAATGAAAAACTGTTTTTT
>TRBV2|NA|TRBJ1-6|NA
CASSESRYNSPLHF
TGTGCCAGCAGTGAGAGTCGATATAATTCACCCCTCCACTTT
>TRBV2|NA|TRBJ1-3|once
CASSPEAPSSGNTIYF
TGTGCCAGCAGCCCCGAAGCGCCCTCCTCTGGAAACACCATATATTTT
>TRBV4-2|TRBD1|TRBJ1-6|NA
CASSQPSGQGKEPLHF
TGTGCCAGCAGCCAACCGTCCGGACAGGGAAAAGAACCCCTCCACTTT
>TRBV4-2|TRBD2|TRBJ2-2|few
CASSPGLDRPGELFF
TGTGCCAGCAGCCCGGGACTAGATCGTCCCGGGGAGCTGTTTTTT
>TRBV11-2|NA|TRBJ1-1|NA
CATHRDGGRAFF
TGTGCCACCCACAGGGACGGCGGACGGGCTTTCTTT
>TRBV7-2|TRBD1|TRBJ2-7|NA
CASSLGQGAPYEQYF
TGTGCCAGCAGCTTGGGACAGGGGGCCCCCTACGAGCAGTACTTC
>TRBV20-1|NA|TRBJ1-6|NA
CSASSTVNSPLHF
TGCAGTGCTAGTTCGACAGTCAATTCACCCCTCCACTTT
>TRBV19|NA|TRBJ1-4|NA
CASSMRGGNEKLFF
TGTGCCAGTAGTATGCGTGGGGGCAATGAAAAACTGTTTTTT
>TRBV9|NA|TRBJ1-6|NA
CASSVQGNSYNSPLHF
TGTGCCAGCAGCGTCCAGGGTAACTCCTATAATTCACCCCTCCACTTT
>TRBV14|TRBD2|TRBJ2-7|NA
CASSHSGGPSYEQYF
TGTGCCAGCAGCCACAGCGGGGGGCCTTCCTACGAGCAGTACTTC
>TRBV11-2|TRBD2|TRBJ2-7|NA
CASSVTSGGFGEQYF
TGTGCCAGCAGCGTGACTAGCGGGGGGTTTGGCGAGCAGTACTTC
>TRBV2|TRBD1|TRBJ1-4|NA
CASSGTGPAGEEKLFF
TGTGCCAGCAGCGGGACAGGGCCCGCCGGGGAGGAAAAACTGTTTTTT
>TRBV5-1|NA|TRBJ1-6|NA
CASSLGGPTYNSPLHF
TGCGCCAGCAGCTTGGGGGGGCCCACCTATAATTCACCCCTCCACTTT
>TRBV2|TRBD1|TRBJ1-4|NA
CASKTGGYEKLFF
TGTGCCAGCAAGACAGGGGGCTACGAAAAACTGTTTTTT
>TRBV12-3/TRBV12-4|NA|TRBJ1-6|NA
CASSFRRNSPLHF
TGTGCCAGCAGTTTTAGGAGAAATTCACCCCTCCACTTT
>TRBV7-2|NA|TRBJ1-4|NA
CASSLAGGNSISVINEKLFF
TGTGCCAGCAGCTTAGCGGGGGGGAACTCCATATCGGTTATTAATGAAAAACTGTTTTTT
>TRBV20-1|NA|TRBJ2-7|NA
CSASPLYEQYF
TGCAGTGCTAGCCCTCTCTACGAGCAGTACTTC
>TRBV28|NA|TRBJ2-3|NA
CACFDTSTDTQYF
TGTGCCTGCTTCGACACCAGCACAGATACGCAGTATTTT
>TRBV6-2/TRBV6-3|NA|TRBJ1-1|few
CASSLVWGVSTEAFF
TGTGCCAGCAGTTTGGTCTGGGGGGTATCCACTGAAGCTTTCTTT
>TRBV5-1|NA|TRBJ1-4|NA
CASSLMDRNEKLFF
TGCGCCAGCAGCCTCATGGACAGAAATGAAAAACTGTTTTTT
>TRBV19|NA|TRBJ1-5|few
CASRIRSEANPQHF
TGTGCCAGTAGGATACGGTCCGAAGCGAATCCCCAGCATTTT
>TRBV12-3/TRBV12-4|NA|TRBJ2-1|NA
CASQTGTAGEQFF
TGTGCCAGCCAGACAGGGACAGCGGGTGAGCAGTTCTTC
>TRBV28|TRBD2|TRBJ2-7|NA
CASSSPGLAGGPIEQYF
TGTGCCAGCAGTTCCCCCGGGCTAGCGGGGGGGCCGATCGAGCAGTACTTC
>TRBV2|TRBD1|TRBJ1-4|NA
CASSLDRAATNEKLFF
TGTGCCAGCAGTTTGGACAGGGCGGCAACTAATGAAAAACTGTTTTTT
>TRBV28|NA|TRBJ1-6|NA
CASSQVFGSENYNSPLHF
TGTGCCAGCAGCCAGGTCTTTGGGTCAGAGAACTATAATTCACCCCTCCACTTT
>TRBV2|NA|TRBJ2-3|few
CASGPRSDTQYF
TGTGCCAGCGGGCCGAGATCAGATACGCAGTATTTT
>TRBV5-4|TRBD2|TRBJ2-5|NA
CASSSGLAGGRGGKETQYF
TGTGCCAGCAGCTCCGGACTAGCGGGGGGTAGAGGAGGAAAAGAGACCCAGTACTTC
>TRBV3-1/TRBV3-2|NA|TRBJ1-5|NA
CASSLGTGQPQHF
TGTGCCAGCAGCCTCGGGACTGGGCAGCCCCAGCATTTT
>TRBV6-6|NA|TRBJ1-1|NA
CASSYPLSTGNTEAFF
TGTGCCAGCAGTTACCCCCTGTCGACAGGGAACACTGAAGCTTTCTTT
>TRBV6-5|TRBD1|TRBJ1-1|NA
CASSRTRQGWTEAFF
TGTGCCAGCAGTAGAACTCGACAGGGCTGGACTGAAGCTTTCTTT
>TRBV28|NA|TRBJ1-2|few
CASRGDPGYGYTF
TGTGCCAGCCGGGGGGATCCGGGGTATGGCTACACCTTC
>TRBV20-1|NA|TRBJ1-1|once
CSAPDSPLWFF
TGCAGTGCCCCGGACAGCCCTTTGTGGTTCTTT
>TRBV2|NA|TRBJ1-5|few
CASSLDSHNQPQHF
TGTGCCAGCAGTTTGGACAGCCACAATCAGCCCCAGCATTTT
>TRBV28|TRBD1|TRBJ2-7|NA
CASSPVGQDEQYF
TGTGCCAGCAGTCCCGTCGGACAGGACGAGCAGTACTTC